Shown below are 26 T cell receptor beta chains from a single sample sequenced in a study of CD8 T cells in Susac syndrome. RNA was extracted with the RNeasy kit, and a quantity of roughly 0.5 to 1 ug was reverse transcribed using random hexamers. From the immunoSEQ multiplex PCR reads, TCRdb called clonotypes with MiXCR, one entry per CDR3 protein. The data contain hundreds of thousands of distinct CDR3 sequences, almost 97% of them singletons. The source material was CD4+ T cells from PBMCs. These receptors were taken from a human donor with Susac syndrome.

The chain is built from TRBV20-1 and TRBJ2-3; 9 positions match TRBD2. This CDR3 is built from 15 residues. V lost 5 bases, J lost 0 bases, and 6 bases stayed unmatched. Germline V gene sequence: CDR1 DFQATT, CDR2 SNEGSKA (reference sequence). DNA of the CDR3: TGCAGTGCTTCCATTACTAGCGGGAGCACAGATACGCAGTATTTT. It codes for CSASITSGSTDTQYF.

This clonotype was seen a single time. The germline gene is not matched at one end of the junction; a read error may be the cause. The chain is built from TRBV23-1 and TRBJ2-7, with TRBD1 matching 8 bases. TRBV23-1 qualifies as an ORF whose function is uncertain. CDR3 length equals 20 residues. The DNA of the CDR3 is TGCGCCAGCAGTCAATCGCAAATGGACAGGGTATTATCCCCCTCCCACGAGCAGTACTTC. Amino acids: CASSQSQMDRVLSPSHEQYF.

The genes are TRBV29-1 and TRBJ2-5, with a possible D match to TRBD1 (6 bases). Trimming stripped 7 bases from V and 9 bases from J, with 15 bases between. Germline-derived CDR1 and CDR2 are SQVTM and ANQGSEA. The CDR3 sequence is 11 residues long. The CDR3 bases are TGCAGCGCACGGACAGCCTGGTCCCAGTACTTC. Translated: CSARTAWSQYF.

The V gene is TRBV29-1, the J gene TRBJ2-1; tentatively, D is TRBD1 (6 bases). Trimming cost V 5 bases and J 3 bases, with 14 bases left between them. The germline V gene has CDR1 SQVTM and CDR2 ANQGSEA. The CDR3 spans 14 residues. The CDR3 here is CSVLRTVFYNEQFF. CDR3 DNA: TGCAGCGTTCTGCGGACAGTGTTCTACAATGAGCAGTTCTTC.

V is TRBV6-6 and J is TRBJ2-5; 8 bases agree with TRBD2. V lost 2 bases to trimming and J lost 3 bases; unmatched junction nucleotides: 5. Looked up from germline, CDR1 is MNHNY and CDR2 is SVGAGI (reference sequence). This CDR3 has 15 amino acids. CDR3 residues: CASSYSGRGEETQYF. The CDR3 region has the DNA TGTGCCAGCAGTTACAGCGGGAGAGGAGAAGAGACCCAGTACTTC.

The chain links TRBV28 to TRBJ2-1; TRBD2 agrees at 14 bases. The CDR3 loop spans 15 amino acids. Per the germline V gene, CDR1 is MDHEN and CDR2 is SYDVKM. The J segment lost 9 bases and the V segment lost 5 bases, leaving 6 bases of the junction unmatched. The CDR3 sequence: CASSRTSGRLGEQFF. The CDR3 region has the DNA TGTGCCAGCAGTAGGACTAGCGGGAGGTTGGGTGAGCAGTTCTTC.

CDR3 bases: TGTGCCAGCAGCGTAGCAGGTTCCAGCTCCTACGAGCAGTACTTC. Its protein product is CASSVAGSSSYEQYF. This chain joins TRBV9 and TRBJ2-7; D is uncertain. V was shortened by 0 bases and J by 0 bases, with 10 bases between the two germline ends. Per germline, CDR1 SGDLS and CDR2 YYNGEE. The CDR3 spans 15 residues.

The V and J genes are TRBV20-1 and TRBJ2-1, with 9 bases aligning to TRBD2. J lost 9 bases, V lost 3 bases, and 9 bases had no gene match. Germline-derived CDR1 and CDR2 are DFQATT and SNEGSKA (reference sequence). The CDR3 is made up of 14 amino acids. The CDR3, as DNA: TGCAGTGCTAGTCCGGGACTAGCATCCGGTGAGCAGTTCTTC. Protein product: CSASPGLASGEQFF.

CDR3: CSARPALSYEQYF. The CDR3 region has the DNA TGCAGTGCTAGACCGGCCCTCTCCTACGAGCAGTACTTC. The chain combines TRBV20-1 with TRBJ2-7, with unresolved D. V lost 2 bases, J lost 0 bases, and 8 bases lay in between. There are 13 residues in the CDR3. Germline CDR1 reads DFQATT; CDR2 reads SNEGSKA (reference sequence).

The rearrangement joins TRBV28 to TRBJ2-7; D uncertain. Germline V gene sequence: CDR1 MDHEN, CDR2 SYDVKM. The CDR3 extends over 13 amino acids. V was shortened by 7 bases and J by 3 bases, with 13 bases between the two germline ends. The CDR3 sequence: CASTESSLYEQYF. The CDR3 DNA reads TGTGCCAGCACCGAATCTTCTCTCTACGAGCAGTACTTC.

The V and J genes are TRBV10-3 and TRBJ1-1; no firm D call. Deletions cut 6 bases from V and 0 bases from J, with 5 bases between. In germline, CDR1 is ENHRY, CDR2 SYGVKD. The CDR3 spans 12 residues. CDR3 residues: CAIRGLNTEAFF. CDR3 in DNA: TGTGCCATCAGGGGATTGAACACTGAAGCTTTCTTT.

The CDR3 bases are TGTGCCAGCAACTACAGACTAAACATTCAGTACTTC. Its protein is CASNYRLNIQYF. This sequence joins TRBV6-4 and TRBJ2-4; D is uncertain. This CDR3 contains 12 residues. V shed 7 bases and J shed 6 bases, with 10 bases lying between them. Germline CDR1 is MRHNA and CDR2 is SNTAGT.

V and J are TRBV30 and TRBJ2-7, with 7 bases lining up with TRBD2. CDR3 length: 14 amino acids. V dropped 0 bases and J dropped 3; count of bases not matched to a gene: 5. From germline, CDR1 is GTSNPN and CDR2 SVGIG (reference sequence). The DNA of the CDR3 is TGTGCCTGGAGTGTACTAGCTAGCGGCTACGAGCAGTACTTC. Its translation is CAWSVLASGYEQYF.

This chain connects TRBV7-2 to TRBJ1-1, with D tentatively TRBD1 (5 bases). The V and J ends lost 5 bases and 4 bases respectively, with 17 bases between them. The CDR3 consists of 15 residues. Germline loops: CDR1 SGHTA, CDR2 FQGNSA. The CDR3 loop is CASSRRPGFPTEAFF. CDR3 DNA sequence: TGTGCCAGCAGCCGCCGCCCAGGGTTCCCCACTGAAGCTTTCTTT.

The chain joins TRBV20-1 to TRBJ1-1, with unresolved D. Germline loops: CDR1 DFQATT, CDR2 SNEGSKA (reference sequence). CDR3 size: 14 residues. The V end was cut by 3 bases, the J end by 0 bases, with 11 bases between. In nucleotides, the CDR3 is TGCAGTGCTAGGGAAACTTGGGTGAACACTGAAGCTTTCTTT. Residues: CSARETWVNTEAFF.

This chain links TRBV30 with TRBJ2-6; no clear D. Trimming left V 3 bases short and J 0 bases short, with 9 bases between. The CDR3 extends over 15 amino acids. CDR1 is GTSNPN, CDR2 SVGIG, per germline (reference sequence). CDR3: CAWRLTYSGANVLTF. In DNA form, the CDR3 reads TGTGCCTGGAGACTGACTTACTCTGGGGCCAACGTCCTGACTTTC.

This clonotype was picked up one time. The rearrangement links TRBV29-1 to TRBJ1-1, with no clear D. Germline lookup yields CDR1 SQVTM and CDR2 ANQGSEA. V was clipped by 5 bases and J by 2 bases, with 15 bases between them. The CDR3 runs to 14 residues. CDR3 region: CSVLGRAYNTEAFF. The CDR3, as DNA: TGCAGCGTTTTGGGTCGGGCGTACAACACTGAAGCTTTCTTT.

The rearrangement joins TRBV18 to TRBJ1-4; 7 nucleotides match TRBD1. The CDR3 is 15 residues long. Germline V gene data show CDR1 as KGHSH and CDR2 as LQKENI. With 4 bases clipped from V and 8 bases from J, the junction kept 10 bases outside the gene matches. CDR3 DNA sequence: TGTGCCAGCTCACTGCGACGACAGGGCGAGGAAAAACTGTTTTTT. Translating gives CASSLRRQGEEKLFF.

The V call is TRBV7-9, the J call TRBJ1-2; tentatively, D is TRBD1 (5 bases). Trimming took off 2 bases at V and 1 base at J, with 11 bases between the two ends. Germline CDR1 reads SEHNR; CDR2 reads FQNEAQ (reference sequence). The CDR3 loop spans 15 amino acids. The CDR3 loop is CASSLLGRDNYGYTF. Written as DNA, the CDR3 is TGTGCCAGCAGCTTATTGGGACGGGATAACTATGGCTACACCTTC.

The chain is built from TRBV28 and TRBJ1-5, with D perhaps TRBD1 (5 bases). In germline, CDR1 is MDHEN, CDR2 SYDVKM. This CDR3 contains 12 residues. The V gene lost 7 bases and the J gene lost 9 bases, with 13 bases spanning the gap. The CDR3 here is CASTVPGGPQHF. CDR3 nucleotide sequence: TGTGCCAGCACAGTCCCGGGGGGGCCCCAGCATTTT.

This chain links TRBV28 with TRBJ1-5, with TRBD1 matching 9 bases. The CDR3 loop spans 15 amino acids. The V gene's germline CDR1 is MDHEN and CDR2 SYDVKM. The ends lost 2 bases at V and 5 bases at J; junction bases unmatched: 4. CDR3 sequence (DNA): TGTGCCAGCAGTTTAGGGACAGGGCTCTATCAGCCCCAGCATTTT. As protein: CASSLGTGLYQPQHF.

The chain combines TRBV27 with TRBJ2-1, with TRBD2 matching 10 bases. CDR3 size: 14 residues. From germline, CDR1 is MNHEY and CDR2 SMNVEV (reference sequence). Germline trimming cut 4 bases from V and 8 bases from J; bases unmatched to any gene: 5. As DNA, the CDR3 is TGTGCCAGCAGTTCCCTAGCGGGAGTCTATGAGCAGTTCTTC. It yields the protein CASSSLAGVYEQFF.

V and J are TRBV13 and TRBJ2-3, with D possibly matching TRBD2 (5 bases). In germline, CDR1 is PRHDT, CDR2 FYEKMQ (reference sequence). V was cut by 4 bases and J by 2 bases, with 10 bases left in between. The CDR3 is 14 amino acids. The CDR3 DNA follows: TGTGCCAGCAGCTCTCCCGGGGACACAGATACGCAGTATTTT. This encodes CASSSPGDTDTQYF. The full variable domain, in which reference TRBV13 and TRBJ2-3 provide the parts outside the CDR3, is AAGVIQSPRHLIKEKRETATLKCYPIPRHDTVYWYQQGPGQDPQFLISFYEKMQSDKGSIPDRFSAQQFSDYHSELNMSSLELGDSALYFCASSSPGDTDTQYFGPGTRLTVL.

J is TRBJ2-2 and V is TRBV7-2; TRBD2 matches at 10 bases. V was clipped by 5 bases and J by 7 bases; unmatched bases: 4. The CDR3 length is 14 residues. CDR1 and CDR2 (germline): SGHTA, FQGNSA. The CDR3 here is CASSLRLAGGELFF. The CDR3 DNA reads TGTGCCAGCAGCCTCAGACTAGCGGGCGGGGAGCTGTTTTTT. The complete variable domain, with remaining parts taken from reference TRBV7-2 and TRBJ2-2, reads GAGVSQSPSNKVTEKGKDVELRCDPISGHTALYWYRQSLGQGLEFLIYFQGNSAPDKSGLPSDRFSAERTGGSVSTLTIQRTQQEDSAVYLCASSLRLAGGELFFGEGSRLTVL.

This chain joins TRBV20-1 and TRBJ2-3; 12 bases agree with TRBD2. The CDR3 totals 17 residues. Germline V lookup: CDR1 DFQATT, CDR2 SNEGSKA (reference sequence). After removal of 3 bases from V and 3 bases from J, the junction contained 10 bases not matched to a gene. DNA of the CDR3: TGCAGTGCTAGCTTACTAGCGGGAGGATTTTTAACAGATACGCAGTATTTT. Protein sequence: CSASLLAGGFLTDTQYF.

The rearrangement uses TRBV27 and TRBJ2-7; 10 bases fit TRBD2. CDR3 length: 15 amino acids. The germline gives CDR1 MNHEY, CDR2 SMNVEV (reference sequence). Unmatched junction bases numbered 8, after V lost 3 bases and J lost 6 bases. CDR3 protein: CASSFHLAGVGEQYF. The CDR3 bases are TGTGCCAGCAGTTTTCATCTAGCGGGAGTGGGCGAGCAGTACTTC.